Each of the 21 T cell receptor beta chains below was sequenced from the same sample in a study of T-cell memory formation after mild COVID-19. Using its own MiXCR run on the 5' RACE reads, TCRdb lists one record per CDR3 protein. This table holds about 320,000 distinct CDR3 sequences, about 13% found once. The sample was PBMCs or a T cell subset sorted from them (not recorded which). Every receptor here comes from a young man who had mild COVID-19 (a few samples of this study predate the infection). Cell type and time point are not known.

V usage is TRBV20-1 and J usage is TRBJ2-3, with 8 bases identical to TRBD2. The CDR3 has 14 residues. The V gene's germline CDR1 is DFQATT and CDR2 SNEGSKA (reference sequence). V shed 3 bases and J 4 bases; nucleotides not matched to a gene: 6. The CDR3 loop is CSASGGAVSDTQYF. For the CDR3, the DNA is TGCAGTGCTAGCGGGGGGGCCGTTTCAGATACGCAGTATTTT.

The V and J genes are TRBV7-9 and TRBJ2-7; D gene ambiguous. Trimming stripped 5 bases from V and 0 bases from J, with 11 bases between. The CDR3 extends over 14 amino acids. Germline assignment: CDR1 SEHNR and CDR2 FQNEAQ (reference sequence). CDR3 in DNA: TGTGCCAGCAGCCTGGACGCGAACTCCTACGAGCAGTACGTC. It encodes CASSLDANSYEQYV.

The CDR3 sequence: CAWRSGRGSTDTQYF. The CDR3 coding sequence is TGTGCCTGGAGGTCAGGGCGGGGGAGCACAGATACGCAGTATTTT. The chain carries TRBV30 and TRBJ2-3; 7 nucleotides match TRBD2. In germline, CDR1 is GTSNPN, CDR2 SVGIG (reference sequence). The CDR3 runs 15 residues. Germline trimming cut 3 bases from V and 0 bases from J; bases unmatched to any gene: 6. Full variable domain (remainder filled in from reference TRBV30 and TRBJ2-3): SQTIHQWPATLVQPVGSPLSLECTVEGTSNPNLYWYRQAAGRGLQLLFYSVGIGQISSEVPQNLSASRPQDRQFILSSKKLLLSDSGFYLCAWRSGRGSTDTQYFGPGTRLTVL.

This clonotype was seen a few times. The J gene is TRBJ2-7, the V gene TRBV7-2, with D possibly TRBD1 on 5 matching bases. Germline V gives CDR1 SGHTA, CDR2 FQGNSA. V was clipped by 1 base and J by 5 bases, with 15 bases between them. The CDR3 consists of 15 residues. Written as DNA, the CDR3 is TGTGCCAGCAGCTTAGGTCTAGGGGTAATGGACGAGCAGTACTTC. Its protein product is CASSLGLGVMDEQYF. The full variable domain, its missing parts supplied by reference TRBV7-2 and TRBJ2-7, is GAGVSQSPSNKVTEKGKDVELRCDPISGHTALYWYRQSLGQGLEFLIYFQGNSAPDKSGLPSDRFSAERTGGSVSTLTIQRTQQEDSAVYLCASSLGLGVMDEQYFGPGTRLTVT.

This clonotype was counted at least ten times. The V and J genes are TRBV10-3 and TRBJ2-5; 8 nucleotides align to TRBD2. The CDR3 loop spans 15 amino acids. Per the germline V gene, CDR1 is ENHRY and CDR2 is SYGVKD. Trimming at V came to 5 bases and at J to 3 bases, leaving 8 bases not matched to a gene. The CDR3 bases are TGTGCCATCAGTTCTTCACTAGCGGACGAAGAGACCCAGTACTTC. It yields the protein CAISSSLADEETQYF.

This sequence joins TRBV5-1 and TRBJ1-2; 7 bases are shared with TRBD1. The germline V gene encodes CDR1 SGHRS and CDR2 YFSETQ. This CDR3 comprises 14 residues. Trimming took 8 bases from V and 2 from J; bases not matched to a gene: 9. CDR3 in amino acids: CASSPQGLNYGYTF. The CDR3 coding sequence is TGCGCCAGTTCCCCACAGGGGCTAAACTATGGCTACACCTTC.

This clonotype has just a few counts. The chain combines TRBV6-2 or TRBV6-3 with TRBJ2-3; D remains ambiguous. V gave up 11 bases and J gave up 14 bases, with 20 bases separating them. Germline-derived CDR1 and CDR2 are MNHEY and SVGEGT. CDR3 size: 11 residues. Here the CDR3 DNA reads TGTGCCGGATTCTGGGCTCACCCCATGTATTTT. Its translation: CAGFWAHPMYF.

CDR3: CASSSRTGGRKTQYF. DNA of the CDR3: TGTGCCAGCAGTTCACGGACAGGGGGCAGGAAGACCCAGTACTTC. The chain employs TRBV28 and TRBJ2-5; 11 positions agree with TRBD1. Germline loops: CDR1 MDHEN, CDR2 SYDVKM. This CDR3 has 15 residues. V lost 4 bases, J lost 6 bases, and 7 bases stayed unmatched.

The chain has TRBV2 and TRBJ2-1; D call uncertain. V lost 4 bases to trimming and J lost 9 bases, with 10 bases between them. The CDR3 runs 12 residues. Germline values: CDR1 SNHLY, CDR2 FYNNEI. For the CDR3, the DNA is TGTGCCAGCAGTGTAACAGCCGGTGAGCAGTTCTTC. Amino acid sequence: CASSVTAGEQFF.

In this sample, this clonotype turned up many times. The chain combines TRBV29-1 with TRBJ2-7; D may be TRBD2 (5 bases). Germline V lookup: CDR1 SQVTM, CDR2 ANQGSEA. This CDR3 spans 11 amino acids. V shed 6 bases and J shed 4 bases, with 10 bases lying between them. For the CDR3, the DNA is TGCAGCGTCGGAGGTGGGTACGAGCAGTACTTC. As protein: CSVGGGYEQYF.

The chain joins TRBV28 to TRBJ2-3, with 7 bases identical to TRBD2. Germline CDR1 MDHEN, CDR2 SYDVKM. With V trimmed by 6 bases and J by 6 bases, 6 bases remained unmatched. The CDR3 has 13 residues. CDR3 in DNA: TGTGCCAGCAGCCCATGGACTAGTGATACGCAGTATTTT. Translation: CASSPWTSDTQYF.

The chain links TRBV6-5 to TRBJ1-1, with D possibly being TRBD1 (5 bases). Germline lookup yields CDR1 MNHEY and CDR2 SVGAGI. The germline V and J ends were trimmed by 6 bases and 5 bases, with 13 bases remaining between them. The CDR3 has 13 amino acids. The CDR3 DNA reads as TGTGCCAGCAGAGGGGAAGAATGGACTGAAGCTTTCTTT. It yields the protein CASRGEEWTEAFF.

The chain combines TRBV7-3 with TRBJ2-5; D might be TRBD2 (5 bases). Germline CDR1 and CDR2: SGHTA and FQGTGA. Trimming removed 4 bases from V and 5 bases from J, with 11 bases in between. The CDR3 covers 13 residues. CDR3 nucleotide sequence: TGTGCCAGCAGCTCCGCTACGGGGGAGACCCAGTACTTC. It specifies CASSSATGETQYF.

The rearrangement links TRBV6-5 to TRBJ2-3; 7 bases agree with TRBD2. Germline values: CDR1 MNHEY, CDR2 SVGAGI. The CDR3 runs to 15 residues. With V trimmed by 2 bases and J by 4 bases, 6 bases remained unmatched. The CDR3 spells CASSYQGLVPDTQYF. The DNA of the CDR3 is TGTGCCAGCAGTTACCAAGGACTAGTTCCAGATACGCAGTATTTT.

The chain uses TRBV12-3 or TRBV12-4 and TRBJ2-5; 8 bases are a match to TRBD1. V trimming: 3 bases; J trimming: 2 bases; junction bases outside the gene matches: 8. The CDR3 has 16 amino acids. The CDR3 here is CASSFGDRGRQETQYF. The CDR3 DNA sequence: TGTGCCAGCAGTTTCGGCGACAGGGGCCGTCAAGAGACCCAGTACTTC.

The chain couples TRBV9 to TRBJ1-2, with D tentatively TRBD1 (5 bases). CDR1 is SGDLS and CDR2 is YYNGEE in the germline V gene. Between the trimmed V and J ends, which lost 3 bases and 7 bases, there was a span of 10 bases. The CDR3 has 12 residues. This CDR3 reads CASSASGAGYTF. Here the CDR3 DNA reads TGTGCCAGCAGCGCTTCCGGGGCTGGCTACACCTTC.

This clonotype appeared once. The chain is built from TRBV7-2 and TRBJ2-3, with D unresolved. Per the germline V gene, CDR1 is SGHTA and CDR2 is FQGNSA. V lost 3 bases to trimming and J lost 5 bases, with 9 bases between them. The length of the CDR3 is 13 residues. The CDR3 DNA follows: TGTGCCAGCAGCTTTTCTATCAGAGATACGCAGTATTTT. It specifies CASSFSIRDTQYF. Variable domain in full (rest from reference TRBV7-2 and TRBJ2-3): GAGVSQSPSNKVTEKGKDVELRCDPISGHTALYWYRQSLGQGLEFLIYFQGNSAPDKSGLPSDRFSAERTGGSVSTLTIQRTQQEDSAVYLCASSFSIRDTQYFGPGTRLTVL.

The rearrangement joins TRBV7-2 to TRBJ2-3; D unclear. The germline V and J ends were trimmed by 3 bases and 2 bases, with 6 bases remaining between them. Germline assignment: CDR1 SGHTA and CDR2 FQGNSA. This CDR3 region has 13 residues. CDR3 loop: CASSFRPTDTQYF. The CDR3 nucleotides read TGTGCCAGCAGCTTCCGGCCCACAGATACGCAGTATTTT. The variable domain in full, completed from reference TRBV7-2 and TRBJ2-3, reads GAGVSQSPSNKVTEKGKDVELRCDPISGHTALYWYRQSLGQGLEFLIYFQGNSAPDKSGLPSDRFSAERTGGSVSTLTIQRTQQEDSAVYLCASSFRPTDTQYFGPGTRLTVL.

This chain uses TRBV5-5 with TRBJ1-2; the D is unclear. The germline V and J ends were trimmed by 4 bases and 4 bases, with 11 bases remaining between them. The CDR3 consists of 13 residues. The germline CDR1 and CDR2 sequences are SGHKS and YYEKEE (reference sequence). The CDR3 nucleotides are TGTGCCAGCAGCCGGACCGAACCCTATGGCTACACCTTC. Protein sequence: CASSRTEPYGYTF.

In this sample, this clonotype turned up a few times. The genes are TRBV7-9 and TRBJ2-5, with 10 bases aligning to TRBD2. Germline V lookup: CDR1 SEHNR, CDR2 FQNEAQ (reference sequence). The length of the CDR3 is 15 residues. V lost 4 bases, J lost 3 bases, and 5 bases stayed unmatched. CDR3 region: CASSSWTSGEETQYF. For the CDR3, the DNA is TGTGCCAGCAGCTCCTGGACTAGCGGAGAAGAGACCCAGTACTTC.

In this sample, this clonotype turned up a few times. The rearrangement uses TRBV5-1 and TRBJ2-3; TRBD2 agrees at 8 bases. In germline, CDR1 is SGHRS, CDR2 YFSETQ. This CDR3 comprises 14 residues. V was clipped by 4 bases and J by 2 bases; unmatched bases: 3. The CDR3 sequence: CASSPGGATDTQYF. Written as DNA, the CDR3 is TGCGCCAGCAGCCCGGGGGGGGCCACAGATACGCAGTATTTT. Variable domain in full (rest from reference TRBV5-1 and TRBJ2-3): KAGVTQTPRYLIKTRGQQVTLSCSPISGHRSVSWYQQTPGQGLQFLFEYFSETQRNKGNFPGRFSGRQFSNSRSEMNVSTLELGDSALYLCASSPGGATDTQYFGPGTRLTVL.